In this sample, the clone carrying this TCR beta chain turned up a few times. The antigen is undetermined. Stable disease denoted Graves' hyperthyroidism without ophthalmopathy progression within 18 months. Patients showing uncontrolled infection, other autoimmune disease, pregnancy or lactation were ineligible. This entry is derived from a study of T cells in Graves' hyperthyroidism and ophthalmopathy. Study-wide results and limits: Among clonotypes expanded in thyroid above 0.001, most were also found in blood.

Authors of the study amplified TCR beta CDR3 regions from RNA transcripts. Carried out on the TCR CDR3, a first-round RT-PCR used the HTBI primer set. TCRdb used MiXCR to reprocess the multiplex PCR reads, holding one entry per CDR3 protein. The sample holds about 480,000 distinct CDR3 sequences, about 15% seen once. Deletions cut 3 bases from V and 7 bases from J, with 21 bases between. Germline CDR1 reads KGHSH; CDR2 reads LQKENI. CDR3 length equals 16 residues. The rearrangement uses TRBV18 and TRBJ1-2; D uncertain. Sequencing input: blood. This TCR was recovered from a woman between 18 and 30 years old with Graves' hyperthyroidism. The CDR3 region has the DNA TGTGCCAGCTCACCCGCCCTTTGGGGTGAGCTCCCTGGCTACACCTTC. This gives the protein CASSPALWGELPGYTF. The entire variable domain, with the rest obtained from reference TRBV18 and TRBJ1-2, is as follows: NAGVMQNPRHLVRRRGQEARLRCSPMKGHSHVYWYRQLPEEGLKFMVYLQKENIIDESGMPKERFSAEFPKEGPSILRIQQVVRGDSAAYFCASSPALWGELPGYTFGSGTRLTVV.